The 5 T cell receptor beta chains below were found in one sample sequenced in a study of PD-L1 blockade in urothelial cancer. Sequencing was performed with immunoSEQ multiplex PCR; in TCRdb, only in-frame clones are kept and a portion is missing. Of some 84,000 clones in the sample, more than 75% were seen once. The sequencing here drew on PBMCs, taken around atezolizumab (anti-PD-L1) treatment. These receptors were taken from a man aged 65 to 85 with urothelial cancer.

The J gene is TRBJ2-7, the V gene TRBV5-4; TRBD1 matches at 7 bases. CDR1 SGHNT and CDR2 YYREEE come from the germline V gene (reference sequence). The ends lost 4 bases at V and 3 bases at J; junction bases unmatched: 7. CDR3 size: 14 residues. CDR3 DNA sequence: TGTGCCAGCAGCGGACAGGACAGAAGCTACGAGCAGTACTTC. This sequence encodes CASSGQDRSYEQYF.

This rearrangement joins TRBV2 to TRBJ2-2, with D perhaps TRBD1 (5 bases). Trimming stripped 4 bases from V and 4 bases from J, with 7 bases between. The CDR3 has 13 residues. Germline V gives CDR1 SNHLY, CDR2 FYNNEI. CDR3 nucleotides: TGTGCCAGCAGTGCAGGGCGCACCGGGGAGCTGTTTTTT. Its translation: CASSAGRTGELFF. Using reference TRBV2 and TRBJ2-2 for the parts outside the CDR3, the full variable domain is EPEVTQTPSHQVTQMGQEVILRCVPISNHLYFYWYRQILGQKVEFLVSFYNNEISEKSEIFDDQFSVERPDGSNFTLKIRSTKLEDSAMYFCASSAGRTGELFFGEGSRLTVL.

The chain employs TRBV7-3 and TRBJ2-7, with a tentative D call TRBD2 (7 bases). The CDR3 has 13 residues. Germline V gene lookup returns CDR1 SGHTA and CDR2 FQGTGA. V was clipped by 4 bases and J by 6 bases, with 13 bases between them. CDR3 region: CASSSQGGGEQYF. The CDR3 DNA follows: TGTGCCAGCAGCTCACAAGGGGGGGGCGAGCAGTACTTC.

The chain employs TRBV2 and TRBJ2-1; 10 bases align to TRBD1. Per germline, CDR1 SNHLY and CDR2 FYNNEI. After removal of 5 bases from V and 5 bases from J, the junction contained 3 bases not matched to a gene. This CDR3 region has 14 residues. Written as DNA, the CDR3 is TGTGCCAGCAGTAAGGACAGGGGGGACAATGAGCAGTTCTTC. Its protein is CASSKDRGDNEQFF.

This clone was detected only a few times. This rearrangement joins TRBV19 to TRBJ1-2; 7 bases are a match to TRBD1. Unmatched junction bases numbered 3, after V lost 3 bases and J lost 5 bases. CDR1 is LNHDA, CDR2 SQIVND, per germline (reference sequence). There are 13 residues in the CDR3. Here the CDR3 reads CASSIETGYGYTF. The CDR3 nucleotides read TGTGCCAGTAGTATTGAGACAGGGTATGGCTACACCTTC. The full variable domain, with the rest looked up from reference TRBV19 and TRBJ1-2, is DGGITQSPKYLFRKEGQNVTLSCEQNLNHDAMYWYRQDPGQGLRLIYYSQIVNDFQKGDIAEGYSVSREKKESFPLTVTSAQKNPTAFYLCASSIETGYGYTFGSGTRLTVV.